The next 18 T cell receptor beta chains were all read from a single sample in a study of blood T cell repertoires in COVID-19. TCRdb's copy holds only in-frame clones and misses some; the assay was immunoSEQ multiplex PCR. The profile covers 88,000 or so clones, with roughly 87% appearing a single time and roughly 2% taken by the ten largest. The specimen sequenced was peripheral blood. Every receptor here comes from a man aged 45-65 years with acute or convalescent COVID-19.

The chain recombines TRBV18 with TRBJ2-7, with D perhaps matching TRBD1 (6 bases). Germline V gene sequence: CDR1 KGHSH, CDR2 LQKENI. CDR3 length equals 14 residues. The V and J ends lost 6 bases and 3 bases respectively, with 15 bases between them. The CDR3 is CASSLTGIDYEQYF. The CDR3 nucleotides are TGTGCCAGCTCCCTGACAGGAATCGACTACGAGCAGTACTTC.

This clone was seen a single time. The V and J genes are TRBV7-6 and TRBJ2-5, with D possibly TRBD2 on 5 matching bases. Looked up from germline, CDR1 is SGHVS and CDR2 is FNYEAQ. CDR3 length equals 14 residues. V dropped 3 bases and J dropped 1 base, with 9 bases sitting between them. The CDR3 loop reads CASSFGGPQETQYF. CDR3 in DNA: TGTGCCAGCAGCTTTGGAGGACCCCAAGAGACCCAGTACTTC.

The V and J genes are TRBV5-1 and TRBJ1-2; no reliable D call. The CDR3 has 15 amino acids. V was clipped by 2 bases and J by 6 bases, with 17 bases between them. Germline-derived CDR1 and CDR2 are SGHRS and YFSETQ. CDR3 nucleotide sequence: TGCGCCAGCAGCTTAGACGGCAGAGCGCGTGATGGCTACACCTTC. Translating gives CASSLDGRARDGYTF. Filled out from reference TRBV5-1 and TRBJ1-2, the complete variable domain reads KAGVTQTPRYLIKTRGQQVTLSCSPISGHRSVSWYQQTPGQGLQFLFEYFSETQRNKGNFPGRFSGRQFSNSRSEMNVSTLELGDSALYLCASSLDGRARDGYTFGSGTRLTVV.

The rearrangement uses TRBV3-1 (or the pseudogene TRBV3-2) and TRBJ1-5; 9 nucleotides match TRBD1. In germline, CDR1 is LGHDT, CDR2 YNNKEL (reference sequence). With V trimmed by 1 base and J by 7 bases, 2 bases remained unmatched. This CDR3 is built from 14 residues. CDR3 region: CASSQGTGVQPQHF. CDR3 DNA: TGTGCCAGCAGCCAAGGGACAGGGGTCCAGCCCCAGCATTTT.

The CDR3 DNA reads as TGTGCCAGCAGCGTAGAGTCGAGTTGGTCACCCCTCCACTTT. Amino acid sequence: CASSVESSWSPLHF. The chain carries TRBV7-6 and TRBJ1-6; D is uncertain. Trimming stripped 5 bases from V and 10 bases from J, with 15 bases between. The germline gives CDR1 SGHVS, CDR2 FNYEAQ. The CDR3 length is 14 residues.

This sequence joins TRBV9 and TRBJ2-3, with 8 bases fitting TRBD1. With V trimmed by 2 bases and J by 7 bases, 9 bases remained unmatched. This CDR3 is built from 15 residues. Germline CDR1 SGDLS, CDR2 YYNGEE. Here the CDR3 reads CASSVGQGEGNTQYF. The CDR3 nucleotides are TGTGCCAGCAGCGTTGGACAGGGTGAAGGAAATACGCAGTATTTT.

This chain's CDR3 is CASSSPGGGFTDTQYF. The DNA of the CDR3 is TGCGCCAGCAGCTCCCCGGGAGGCGGCTTCACAGATACGCAGTATTTT. The chain combines TRBV5-1 with TRBJ2-3; TRBD2 agrees at 7 bases. CDR1 SGHRS and CDR2 YFSETQ come from the germline V gene. CDR3 size: 16 residues. V was pared by 3 bases and J by 2 bases, with 9 bases of the junction left unmatched.

This chain connects TRBV5-1 to TRBJ2-7, with 7 bases lining up with TRBD1. The V gene end was trimmed by 4 bases and the J gene end by 1 base; junction bases not matched to a gene: 2. The CDR3 has 13 residues. Per germline, CDR1 SGHRS and CDR2 YFSETQ. CDR3 loop: CASSPGQSYEQYF. CDR3 nucleotide sequence: TGCGCCAGCAGCCCGGGACAGTCCTACGAGCAGTACTTC.

CDR3 in amino acids: CASSQAVGETQYF. CDR3 sequence (DNA): TGCGCCAGCAGCCAAGCAGTTGGAGAGACCCAGTACTTC. The rearrangement uses TRBV4-1 and TRBJ2-5; no reliable D call. With 1 base removed from V and 4 bases from J, the gap between germline ends came to 7 bases. Germline-derived CDR1 and CDR2 are MGHRA and YSYEKL. The CDR3 loop spans 13 amino acids.

The chain carries TRBV4-3 and TRBJ1-1; 8 nucleotides match TRBD1. CDR1 and CDR2 from the germline V gene are LGHNA and YSLEER. Trimming removed 4 bases from V and 0 bases from J; junction bases left unmatched: 10. The CDR3 runs to 17 residues. The CDR3 loop reads CASSPGQGRSLNTEAFF. DNA of the CDR3: TGCGCCAGCAGCCCAGGACAGGGAAGGAGTTTGAACACTGAAGCTTTCTTT.

The chain carries TRBV18 and TRBJ2-1; 12 bases align to TRBD2. This CDR3 has 17 amino acids. Per the germline V gene, CDR1 is KGHSH and CDR2 is LQKENI. The ends lost 4 bases at V and 8 bases at J; junction bases unmatched: 12. The CDR3 sequence: CASSLFETSGSSHEQFF. CDR3 bases: TGTGCCAGCTCACTATTCGAGACTAGCGGGAGTTCACATGAGCAGTTCTTC.

This clone was observed a handful of times. The rearrangement joins TRBV7-2 to TRBJ1-1; D ambiguous. The CDR3 spans 14 residues. Germline values: CDR1 SGHTA, CDR2 FQGNSA. Trimming left V 5 bases short and J 0 bases short, with 10 bases between. CDR3 in DNA: TGTGCCAGCAGCCACTATAGCTTGAACACTGAAGCTTTCTTT. Encoded protein: CASSHYSLNTEAFF.

This clone appeared a few times. The V gene is TRBV5-1, the J gene TRBJ2-5; TRBD2 aligns across 14 bases. The CDR3 sequence is 15 residues long. V lost 4 bases to trimming and J lost 6 bases; unmatched junction nucleotides: 5. Germline V gene lookup returns CDR1 SGHRS and CDR2 YFSETQ. CDR3: CASSATSGGAKTQYF. The CDR3 nucleotides are TGCGCCAGCAGCGCGACTAGCGGGGGGGCGAAGACCCAGTACTTC.

In DNA, the CDR3 is TGCGCCAGCAGTCAATTGAACAGCCATAATAACTATGGCTACACCTTC. Protein: CASSQLNSHNNYGYTF. V gene TRBV23-1 combines with J gene TRBJ1-2; D is uncertain. TRBV23-1 falls under the ORF class, with uncertain function. CDR3 size: 16 residues. V was clipped by 1 base and J by 1 base, with 13 bases between them.

This clone was recorded only once. The chain employs TRBV6-5 and TRBJ2-5, with 8 nucleotides matching TRBD2. This CDR3 has 15 amino acids. Trimming removed 2 bases from V and 2 bases from J; junction bases left unmatched: 4. Looked up from germline, CDR1 is MNHEY and CDR2 is SVGAGI. The CDR3 reads CASSYRRGAQETQYF. CDR3 coding DNA: TGTGCCAGCAGTTACCGGCGGGGGGCTCAAGAGACCCAGTACTTC.

The chain couples TRBV7-6 to TRBJ2-2, with TRBD1 matching 9 bases. Germline V lookup: CDR1 SGHVS, CDR2 FNYEAQ. The CDR3 spans 16 residues. Trimming removed 3 bases from V and 0 bases from J; junction bases left unmatched: 2. DNA for the CDR3: TGTGCCAGCAGCTTTGGACAGGGGTCGAACACCGGGGAGCTGTTTTTT. Amino acids: CASSFGQGSNTGELFF.

The genes are TRBV30 and TRBJ1-6; a possible D gene is TRBD1 (5 bases). Trimming took off 4 bases at V and 10 bases at J, with 11 bases between the two ends. Germline V lookup: CDR1 GTSNPN, CDR2 SVGIG (reference sequence). The CDR3 is made up of 12 amino acids. CDR3 sequence reads: CAWNQGRSPLHF. Here the CDR3 DNA reads TGTGCCTGGAATCAGGGTCGCTCACCCCTCCACTTT.

CDR3 protein: CASSAGTGNTGELFF. The CDR3, as DNA: TGCGCCAGCAGCGCAGGGACAGGGAATACCGGGGAGCTGTTTTTT. The chain links TRBV5-1 to TRBJ2-2, with 9 bases fitting TRBD1. This CDR3 is built from 15 residues. The germline V gene has CDR1 SGHRS and CDR2 YFSETQ. V lost 4 bases to trimming and J lost 5 bases; unmatched junction nucleotides: 6.